These T cell receptor beta chains were read from a single sample in a study of blood T cell repertoires in COVID-19. The assay was immunoSEQ multiplex PCR, and TCRdb's table has in-frame clones only and misses some. The table shows some 150,000 clones, with roughly 85% occurring only once. Input material: peripheral blood. The receptor source for this set is a man aged 35 to 55 with acute or convalescent COVID-19. Each CDR3 is given with its conserved first and last residue. A D gene is named only where the DNA matches it firmly. Clone size, where shown, is once, few, many, or a class for clones that have expanded.

clone_size j_call d_call v_call cdr3_nt cdr3_aa
NA TRBJ2-2 TRBD2 TRBV5-6 TGTGCCAGCAGGGGGGGAGGGACGAACACCGGGGAGCTGTTTTTT CASRGGGTNTGELFF
NA TRBJ2-3 NA TRBV5-1 TGCGCCAGCAGCTCGTTAACAGATACGCAGTATTTT CASSSLTDTQYF
NA TRBJ1-1 NA TRBV6-5 TGTGCCAGCAGTCGAGACAGCTCTGAAGCTTTCTTT CASSRDSSEAFF
once TRBJ2-7 TRBD2 TRBV11-2 TGTGCCAGCAGCCGGGGGGGGTACGAGCAGTACTTC CASSRGGYEQYF
NA TRBJ2-3 TRBD2 TRBV5-5 TGTGCCAGCAGCTTGGCCCTAGGCGGGGGGCATAGAGATACGCAGTATTTT CASSLALGGGHRDTQYF
few TRBJ1-1 NA TRBV5-4 TGTGCCAGCAGCAGATGGGGGCAGGGGAGAACTGAAGCTTTCTTT CASSRWGQGRTEAFF
once TRBJ1-4 TRBD1 TRBV9 TGTGCCAGCAGCGCCCAAGGATTTGTGGGACAGGGAGCAAAACTGTTTTTT CASSAQGFVGQGAKLFF
NA TRBJ2-2 NA TRBV5-1 TGCGCCAGCAGCTTGGACCCCAGCGGGGAGCTGTTTTTT CASSLDPSGELFF
NA TRBJ1-2 TRBD1 TRBV4-1 TGCGCCAGCAGCCCCGGGACAGGGGAGGTCTATGGCTACACCTTC CASSPGTGEVYGYTF
NA TRBJ2-7 NA TRBV10-3 TGTGCCAACTCCGCCGGGAGCGAGCAGTACTTC CANSAGSEQYF
NA TRBJ1-5 TRBD1 TRBV4-1 TGCGCCAGCAGCCAGTCGGACAGGGGTTATAGCAATCAGCCCCAGCATTTT CASSQSDRGYSNQPQHF
NA TRBJ1-2 NA TRBV5-4 TGTGCCAGCAGCTCCCTGGACAGTCAGCCCTATGGCTACACCTTC CASSSLDSQPYGYTF
few TRBJ2-5 TRBD2 TRBV3-1/TRBV3-2 TGTGCCAGCAGCCAAGAAACTAGCGGGTCCCGGCGGTACTTC CASSQETSGSRRYF
NA TRBJ1-1 NA TRBV9 TGTGCCAGCAGCGAGAGTGGAGGGGTAGGAACTGAAGCTTTCTTT CASSESGGVGTEAFF
NA TRBJ1-6 NA TRBV5-1 TGCGCCAGCAGCTTGACAGGCTCCTATAATTCACCCCTCCACTTT CASSLTGSYNSPLHF
few TRBJ1-6 NA TRBV4-1 TGCGCCAGCAGCCAAGCGCCGGGGATCAGAGGGTCACCCCTCCACTTT CASSQAPGIRGSPLHF
NA TRBJ2-3 TRBD2 TRBV9 TGTGCCAGCAGCGTGACTAGCGGGATTACAGATACGCAGTATTTT CASSVTSGITDTQYF
NA TRBJ2-7 NA TRBV12-3/TRBV12-4 TGTGCCAGCAGTTCGACAGGTTTCTACGAGCAGTACTTC CASSSTGFYEQYF
NA TRBJ1-1 NA TRBV11-2 TGTGCCAGCGTCAGAACTGCGGGGAACACTGAAGCTTTCTTT CASVRTAGNTEAFF
NA TRBJ2-3 NA TRBV20-1 TGCAGTGGGACTGATACAGATACGCAGTATTTT CSGTDTDTQYF
NA TRBJ2-1 TRBD2 TRBV7-2 TGTGCCAGCAGCTTAAGTCGACTAGCGGGGGGTGGGATCGATGAGCAGTTCTTC CASSLSRLAGGGIDEQFF
NA TRBJ1-2 NA TRBV3-1/TRBV3-2 TGTGCCAGCAGCCAAGCACCCGCTGGCCCCTATGGCTACACCTTC CASSQAPAGPYGYTF
NA TRBJ2-5 TRBD2 TRBV3-1/TRBV3-2 TGTGCCAGCAGCCAACCAACTAGCGGGGGCGGGGAGACCCAGTACTTC CASSQPTSGGGETQYF
NA TRBJ1-1 NA TRBV2 TGTGCCAGCACCAGGGATGGAGCTTTCTTT CASTRDGAFF
NA TRBJ2-7 TRBD1 TRBV6-2/TRBV6-3 TGTGCCAGCAGTTACCCGTCGGGACAGGGGTTCTACGAGCAGTACTTC CASSYPSGQGFYEQYF
NA TRBJ2-7 TRBD1 TRBV6-1 TGTGCCAGCAGTGAAGGGGGGACGAGGACAGGGTCCTACGAGCAGTACTTC CASSEGGTRTGSYEQYF
NA TRBJ2-7 NA TRBV14 TGTGCCAGCAAACCCCCAGGGATGGACGAGCAGTACTTC CASKPPGMDEQYF
once TRBJ1-4 NA TRBV7-6 TGTGCCAGCAGTTCCCCTGGGGGGTCAACTAATGAAAAACTGTTTTTT CASSSPGGSTNEKLFF
NA TRBJ1-3 NA TRBV12-3/TRBV12-4 TGTGCCAGCAGTTACAGCTCTGGAAACACCATATATTTT CASSYSSGNTIYF
NA TRBJ2-7 NA TRBV11-1 TGTGCCAGCAGCTTAGTTCAGGGCAACGAGCAGTACTTC CASSLVQGNEQYF
NA TRBJ1-3 TRBD1 TRBV6-6 TGTGCCAGCAGTCCACTAATCGGGACAGCGAGAGGAAACACCATATATTTT CASSPLIGTARGNTIYF
few TRBJ1-2 NA TRBV30 TGTGCCTGGAGTGTCCCGGGAATCGGCTATGGCTACACCTTC CAWSVPGIGYGYTF
NA TRBJ1-2 TRBD1 TRBV5-1 TGCGCCAGCAGCTCTGGACAGGGGGCGGGAGGCTACACCTTC CASSSGQGAGGYTF
NA TRBJ1-6 TRBD1 TRBV5-6 TGTGCCAGCAGCATAGGGACAGGGATGGGTTCACCCCTCCACTTT CASSIGTGMGSPLHF
NA TRBJ1-1 NA TRBV7-8 TGTGCCAGCAGCTTAGGACCTGTAACAGGGATGAACACTGAAGCTTTCTTT CASSLGPVTGMNTEAFF
once TRBJ2-7 NA TRBV29-1 TGCAGCGTCGAGAAAGCAGGGCTCTCCCCCGAGCAGTACTTC CSVEKAGLSPEQYF
NA TRBJ1-1 NA TRBV7-9 TGTGCCAGCAGCTTCGGTATGAACACTGAAGCTTTCTTT CASSFGMNTEAFF
few TRBJ1-2 TRBD1 TRBV28 TGTGCCAGCAGTTTAGGGGACAGGGATTCTGGCTACACCTTC CASSLGDRDSGYTF
NA TRBJ1-2 NA TRBV12-3/TRBV12-4 TGTGCCTCCCGAACAGGGAGCTATGGCTACACCTTC CASRTGSYGYTF
NA TRBJ1-4 NA TRBV30 TGTGCCTCCCGCGCGCATAATGAAAAACTGTTTTTT CASRAHNEKLFF
NA TRBJ1-2 NA TRBV5-4 TGTGCCAGCAGCTTACTACAGGGCACCAATGGCTACACCTTC CASSLLQGTNGYTF
NA TRBJ1-3 TRBD1 TRBV19 TGTGCCAGTAGTATAGGTTGGACAGGGACCGGAAACACCATATATTTT CASSIGWTGTGNTIYF
NA TRBJ2-7 TRBD2 TRBV5-1 TGCGCCAGCAGCTTGGATGCTAGCGGGATCTACGAGCAGTACTTC CASSLDASGIYEQYF
once TRBJ2-4 TRBD2 TRBV28 TGTGCCAGCAGTCTAGCGGGGGGGCCGAACATTCAGTACTTC CASSLAGGPNIQYF
NA TRBJ1-3 NA TRBV7-9 TGTGCCAGCAGCCTTGGAAACACCATATATTTT CASSLGNTIYF
NA TRBJ2-7 TRBD2 TRBV7-9 TGTGCCAGCAGACAGACTAGCGCTAACTCCTACGAGCAGTACTTC CASRQTSANSYEQYF
few TRBJ1-2 TRBD1 TRBV3-1/TRBV3-2 TGTGCCAGCAGCCAAGAGTGGACAGGGGCAAGTGGCTACACCTTC CASSQEWTGASGYTF
NA TRBJ1-6 NA TRBV27 TGTGCCAGCAGTTTACAGGGAGGGACTTCACCCCTCCACTTT CASSLQGGTSPLHF
once TRBJ1-2 TRBD1 TRBV28 TGTGCCAGCAGTTTGAGGGACAGGAATAACGGCTACACCTTC CASSLRDRNNGYTF
once TRBJ1-2 NA TRBV5-1 TGCGCCAGCAGCTTGGGAATCGGGTTGGGCTATGGCTACACCTTC CASSLGIGLGYGYTF
NA TRBJ2-7 NA TRBV5-1 TGCGCCAGCACCGCCCAGGGGCACGAGCAGTACTTC CASTAQGHEQYF
NA TRBJ1-2 NA TRBV7-2 TGTGCCAGCAGCTTAGCGCCGGGGACTGAGTACGGCTACACCTTC CASSLAPGTEYGYTF
NA TRBJ1-4 TRBD1 TRBV2 TGTGCCAGCAGTGATGGGGGCCTCGGACAGGGTGATGAAAAACTGTTTTTT CASSDGGLGQGDEKLFF
NA TRBJ1-4 NA TRBV19 TGTGCCAGTAGCCTTATCACATCCGGGGGGGAAAAACTGTTTTTT CASSLITSGGEKLFF
once TRBJ2-3 TRBD2 TRBV6-6 TGTGCCAGCAGTCCCGGGGTGGCGGGGGGCTTCACAGATACGCAGTATTTT CASSPGVAGGFTDTQYF
NA TRBJ2-1 TRBD2 TRBV6-5 TGTGCCAGCAGCCGGGGACTAGCGGGGATCAATGAGCAGTTCTTC CASSRGLAGINEQFF
NA TRBJ2-7 NA TRBV11-2 TGTGCCAGCAGCTGGGGCATGAGCTACGAGCAGTACTTC CASSWGMSYEQYF
NA TRBJ2-7 TRBD2 TRBV10-1 TGCGCCAGCAGTGAGGGACTAGCGGGTTGCGAGCAGTACTTC CASSEGLAGCEQYF
NA TRBJ1-4 NA TRBV4-1 TGCGCCAGCAGCGTACTTGGGGGGAATGAAAAACTGTTTTTT CASSVLGGNEKLFF
NA TRBJ2-5 TRBD1 TRBV3-1/TRBV3-2 TGTGCCAGCAGCCGGGCGACAGGGGCCCAAGAGACCCAGTACTTC CASSRATGAQETQYF